Reported below is one T cell receptor beta chain. The specificity of this receptor is unknown. Base qualities are not recorded, but no much larger clone differs from it by a single base. V gives up 8 bases and J gives up 11 bases, and the segment between their germline ends measures 15 bases. The CDR3 starts with the cysteine, ends with the phenylalanine, and has 11 residues. The read is trimmed to its CDR3 DNA, 33 bases read in frame from base 1. The immunoSEQ Assay, a bias-controlled multiplex PCR, was used to amplify TCRbeta CDR3 regions from genomic DNA. Turning to the authors' computational methods: Nucleated cell counts per sample were estimated from amplification of reference gene primers within the assay. To quantify the absolute abundance of each unique TCRbeta CDR3 rearrangement, sequence reads were collapsed and filtered. For each sample, productive Simpson clonality was calculated as the square root of Simpson's diversity index across productive rearrangements. As stored in TCRdb, this immuneACCESS dataset retains in-frame rearrangements with V and J assigned. A fraction of the clones does not appear; measured against another copy, unresolved V genes explain less than half of the discrepancy, and the remainder lacks a known reason. V and J calls and clone size are those listed in that table; D and trimming were worked out from the DNA. This sample is represented by 150,000 to 200,000 clones; roughly 90% of them were singletons. In total, the top ten clones hold about 3% of the sample.

Collaborating institutions collected whole blood in K2EDTA tubes following their own protocols. Collaborator samples were shipped for TCRbeta analysis as frozen whole blood, isolated PBMCs, or DNA extracted from either sample type. The sample comes from a study of blood T cell repertoires in COVID-19 (dated by TCRdb to between 2020 and 2021). Describing the broader study: Collaborator samples came from the United States, Italy and Spain and covered acute and convalescent phases of COVID-19. The prospective study material was composed of cDNA or gDNA derived from T cells, B-cell-depleted T cells, or PBMCs. Subjects who had been exposed to COVID-19, were actively infected with it, or had recovered from it provided the deeply sampled blood TCRbeta repertoires that made up the dataset. The repertoires were made available in a free public database intended to serve as a resource for research on the immune response to SARS-CoV-2. The samples were drawn from two sources: the first 160 participants of the ongoing ImmuneRACE study, and over 1,000 subjects contributed by 6 global collaborators. Nearly every sample came with metadata listing a de-identified subject ID, COVID-19 status, age in years and sex. Where available, HLA class I and class II types were taken from metadata supplied by the sample provider and were not determined by assay-based typing. Findings and caveats that apply to the study as a whole: How much clinical and demographic metadata was included differed by source and by participant, and the metadata was provided uncurated.

Sequenced input: peripheral blood. The clonotype comes from a man in his fifties or sixties with acute or convalescent COVID-19. The rearrangement joined TRBV12-3 or TRBV12-4 to TRBJ1-1; a weak D assignment points to TRBD1 (6 bases agree). The nucleotide sequence is TGTGCCAGCGGGGGCCCCAGTGAGGCTTTCTTT. Its product reads: CASGGPSEAFF.